This T cell receptor beta chain was identified during a study of vaccination and CD4 T cells after COVID-19. Whole-study context: Stimulation used overlapping spike peptides from SARS-CoV-2, HCoV-NL63, HCoV-OC43 and HCoV-229E.

The Oncomine TCR Beta short-read assay sequenced DNA from cultured CD4+ T cells. TCRdb fed the PCR reads into MiXCR, producing one record per CDR3 protein. This repertoire shows more than 15,000 distinct CDR3 sequences, around 43% found once; its top ten account for roughly 4%. The treatment denotes: roughly nine-day PBMC culture with coronavirus spike peptide pools or control peptides (ViraFEST assay). The CDR3 runs 13 residues. Between the trimmed V and J ends, which lost 5 bases and 3 bases, there was a span of 10 bases. Looked up from germline, CDR1 is SGHTA and CDR2 is FQGNSA. Comments on this clonotype: Its target is not known.

The TCR originated in a human donor who had recovered from COVID-19. The chain combines TRBV7-2 with TRBJ2-5, with D perhaps matching TRBD2 (6 bases). The sample in question was CD4+ T cells from blood, cultured in vitro, obtained before SARS-CoV-2 vaccination. CDR3 sequence reads: CASSLRREETQYF. DNA of the CDR3: TGTGCCAGCAGCCTTCGGAGGGAAGAGACCCAGTACTTC. Filled out from reference TRBV7-2 and TRBJ2-5, the complete variable domain reads GAGVSQSPSNKVTEKGKDVELRCDPISGHTALYWYRQSLGQGLEFLIYFQGNSAPDKSGLPSDRFSAERTGGSVSTLTIQRTQQEDSAVYLCASSLRREETQYFGPGTRLLVL.